Shown below are 4 T cell receptor beta chains from a single sample sequenced in a study of OX40 agonist ivuxolimab in advanced cancers. Libraries were prepared by immunoSEQ multiplex PCR; TCRdb keeps only in-frame clonotypes and omits some of them. Found here are tens of thousands of clones, approximately 82% of them singletons; the top ten hold roughly 1.2%. The sample here was CD4+ or CD8+ T cells sorted from blood, taken in a trial of the OX40 agonist ivuxolimab. These receptors were collected from an adult with an advanced solid tumor such as melanoma, head and neck, liver or kidney cancer.

About this clone itself: One junction end does not reproduce the germline sequence, and a read error may be involved. The chain has TRBV2 and TRBJ2-2; a possible D gene is TRBD1 (5 bases). CDR1 SNHLY and CDR2 FYNNEI come from the germline V gene. The CDR3 has 15 amino acids. The CDR3 is CASSEDRPGTGELFF. For the CDR3, the DNA is TGTGCCAGCAGCGAAGACAGACCCGGGACCGGGGAGCTGTTTTTT.

The chain has TRBV2 and TRBJ2-2; TRBD1 aligns across 8 bases. CDR1 and CDR2 (germline): SNHLY, FYNNEI. J was trimmed by 4 bases and V by 4 bases; bases with no gene match: 5. The CDR3 loop spans 15 amino acids. CDR3 protein: CASSAGQASTGELFF. DNA of the CDR3: TGTGCCAGCAGTGCGGGACAGGCGAGCACCGGGGAGCTGTTTTTT.

The rearrangement links TRBV29-1 to TRBJ1-2, with a possible D match to TRBD1 (5 bases). The length of the CDR3 is 12 residues. V lost 4 bases to trimming and J lost 4 bases, with 10 bases between them. The germline V gene encodes CDR1 SQVTM and CDR2 ANQGSEA. The CDR3 DNA follows: TGCAGCGTTGGGGGGACCCGCTATGGCTACACCTTC. It encodes CSVGGTRYGYTF.

The genes are TRBV6-5 and TRBJ2-7; D might be TRBD1 or TRBD2, each matching 5 bases. Germline values: CDR1 MNHEY, CDR2 SVGAGI. The CDR3 runs 14 residues. V lost 5 bases and J lost 2, with 13 bases in between. CDR3 nucleotide sequence: TGTGCCAGCAGTCCCCGGGACCAGGCCTACGAGCAGTACTTC. Its translation is CASSPRDQAYEQYF.